This section outlines one T cell receptor (beta chain) sequence together with its context. This entry belongs to a study of monozygotic twins with inflammatory bowel disease. Addition of UMIs with a 6-nucleotide sample barcode was achieved by template switching. One entry per CDR3 protein, without DNA, is what TCRdb gives after re-calling the 5' RACE reads. The sample has over 350,000 distinct CDR3 sequences; the top ten hold around 2.6%. The germline V gene encodes CDR1 DFQATT and CDR2 SNEGSKA (reference sequence). The CDR3 is 12 residues long. The sequenced sample consisted of blood. This receptor was taken from a human donor with ulcerative colitis or Crohn's disease, or a healthy co-twin of an affected twin (not recorded which). The V gene is TRBV20-1, the J gene TRBJ2-7; absent DNA, TCRdb's TRBD1 call cannot be checked. CDR3 region: CSVSRVTYEQYF.